The following is a T cell receptor (beta chain) sequence with its context. TCRdb keeps only in-frame clones here, not all; method: immunoSEQ multiplex PCR. Among over 70,000 clones, about 74% were seen once, and the ten largest hold about 25%. These data are taken from a study of T cell responses to AZD1222 COVID-19 vaccine. The CDR3 length is 13 residues. Trimming took 4 bases from V and 6 from J, leaving 13 bases between them. Germline CDR1 and CDR2: SQVTM and ANQGSEA. The sequences come from peripheral blood, collected 28 days after the second dose of the MenACWY control vaccine. The chain links TRBV29-1 to TRBJ1-5; D gene uncertain. The TCR comes from an adult who received the MenACWY meningococcal vaccine as a control. This chain's CDR3 is CSVGEGRSQPQHF. The CDR3 nucleotides read TGCAGCGTTGGCGAGGGTAGGAGTCAGCCCCAGCATTTT.